This is a list of T cell receptor beta chains from one sample in a study of metastatic and nonmetastatic thyroid tumors. With MiXCR, TCRdb called clones anew from the PCR reads. The table records approximately 19,000 clones, around 19% of them present only once. Sequences were obtained from blood. The receptors here all came from a female donor with papillary thyroid cancer or a benign thyroid nodule (not recorded which). Some clones in this sample may be carry-over from other donors' samples. The CDR3 runs from the conserved cysteine through the conserved F or W. Each record gives: clone size, J gene, V gene, D gene, CDR3 DNA, CDR3 protein. D genes are given only for firm matches. The size of a clone is reported for some rows only, either as once, few or many, or as a class for expanded clones.

>few|TRBJ1-1|TRBV6-6|.
TGTGCCAGCAGTTCTCCTACCTTGGGACTCCGAGGGACTGAAGCTTTCTTT
CASSSPTLGLRGTEAFF
>many|TRBJ1-4|TRBV2|TRBD1
TGTGCCAGCAGTGAATTTGGACAGGGGGTGGAAAAACTGTTTTTT
CASSEFGQGVEKLFF
>.|TRBJ2-3|TRBV6-4|TRBD2
TGTGCCAGCAAGGCGGGGGGGGACACAGATACGCAGTATTTT
CASKAGGDTDTQYF
>medium-sized|TRBJ1-2|TRBV12-3/TRBV12-4|.
TGTGCCAGCAGTTCCCGTGGCTACACCTTC
CASSSRGYTF
>many|TRBJ1-6|TRBV4-2|.
TGTGCCAGCAGCCAAGACAGGGGAGCTTCACCCCTCCACTTT
CASSQDRGASPLHF
>.|TRBJ2-7|TRBV30|.
TGTGCCTGGAGACCTTTCGCCGGGGTCTCCTACGAGCAGTACTTC
CAWRPFAGVSYEQYF
>.|TRBJ1-1|TRBV6-1|.
TGTGCCAGCAGTGAACTAGCTTTCTTT
CASSELAFF
>many|TRBJ1-1|TRBV27|.
TGTGCCAGCAGTTTTATGGGGAACACTGAAGCTTTCTTT
CASSFMGNTEAFF
>many|TRBJ1-5|TRBV7-9|.
TGTGCCAGCAGCTTGGCAGGGGATCAGCCCCAGCATTTT
CASSLAGDQPQHF
>medium-sized|TRBJ2-3|TRBV2|TRBD2
TGTGCCAGCAGTGAGAGTAGCGGGAGGGCGAATACGCAGTATTTT
CASSESSGRANTQYF
>.|TRBJ2-7|TRBV18|TRBD1
TGTGCCAGCTCACCTGAGACAGGGGCCGAGCAGTACTTC
CASSPETGAEQYF
>.|TRBJ1-6|TRBV6-1|.
TGTGCCAGCGCGTGGCTGGAGAACCCTTATTCACCCCTCCACTTT
CASAWLENPYSPLHF
>.|TRBJ2-1|TRBV12-3/TRBV12-4|.
TGTGCCAGCAGTTTCCTCAATGAGCAGTTCTTC
CASSFLNEQFF
>many|TRBJ1-2|TRBV20-1|TRBD1
TGCAGTGCTAGATCCCCGGGACAGGGGGATTATGGCTACACCTTC
CSARSPGQGDYGYTF
>.|TRBJ2-7|TRBV20-1|TRBD2
TGCAGTGCTAGCTGGGGACTAGCGGGGGCCTACGAGCAGTACTTC
CSASWGLAGAYEQYF
>many|TRBJ2-1|TRBV9|.
TGTGCCAGCAGCGTAGCGATTGGCAGATCCTACAATGAGCAGTTCTTC
CASSVAIGRSYNEQFF
>.|TRBJ2-1|TRBV28|TRBD2
TGTGCCAGCAGTTCTCCGACTAGCGGGATATACAATGAGCAGTTCTTC
CASSSPTSGIYNEQFF
>medium-sized|TRBJ2-7|TRBV2|.
TGTGCCAGCGTCCCGCCGGTTACGAACTACGAGCAGTACTTC
CASVPPVTNYEQYF
>many|TRBJ2-4|TRBV7-2|TRBD1
TGTGCCAGCAGCTCCGATCAGGGGGCGGACAACATTCAGTACTTC
CASSSDQGADNIQYF
>many|TRBJ2-1|TRBV19|TRBD2
TGTGCCAGTAGTTTAAGAGCGGGGGCGCACTATGTCGATGAGCAGTTCTTC
CASSLRAGAHYVDEQFF
>many|TRBJ2-1|TRBV28|TRBD2
TGTGCCAGCAGTCTACGGGACCCAGCGGGGGACAATGAGCAGTTCTTC
CASSLRDPAGDNEQFF
>many|TRBJ1-4|TRBV6-1|TRBD1
TGTGCCAGCATCGGACAGGGAACGAATGAAAAACTGTTTTTT
CASIGQGTNEKLFF
>.|TRBJ2-7|TRBV20-1|TRBD1
TGCAGTGCTAGAGACTCCGGACAGGACCGGAACTACGAGCAGTACTTC
CSARDSGQDRNYEQYF
>medium-sized|TRBJ2-7|TRBV20-1|.
TGCAGTGCTAGAGATCAGAGGGGGGGTAGCGGGTTTGGCGAGCAGTACTTC
CSARDQRGGSGFGEQYF
>many|TRBJ1-1|TRBV5-1|.
TGCGCCAGCAGCTTGGCGGGGGGAGGCACTGAAGCTTTCTTT
CASSLAGGGTEAFF
>many|TRBJ2-2|TRBV9|TRBD2
TGTGCCAGCAGCGTAGGGAGACTAGCGGGGGGCAACACCGGGGAGCTGTTTTTT
CASSVGRLAGGNTGELFF
>many|TRBJ1-1|TRBV10-3|.
TGTGCCATCAGTCGGACAGAGAACACTGAAGCTTTCTTT
CAISRTENTEAFF
>many|TRBJ2-5|TRBV6-1|.
TGTGCCAGCAGACGCCGGGACGGGGCTGGCGAGACCCAGTACTTC
CASRRRDGAGETQYF
>.|TRBJ1-5|TRBV5-1|TRBD1
TGCGCCAGCAGCCTGGGACAGCTAAATAGCAATCAGCCCCAGCATTTT
CASSLGQLNSNQPQHF
>many|TRBJ2-7|TRBV20-1|.
TGCAGTGCTACGGCTCTCAGGGTCAACTACGAGCAGTACTTC
CSATALRVNYEQYF
>many|TRBJ2-1|TRBV20-1|.
TGCAGTGCTAGGGACTCAACCTACAATGAGCAGTTCTTC
CSARDSTYNEQFF
>many|TRBJ1-5|TRBV18|TRBD1
TGTGCCAGCTCGCCAGACAGGGGACGAAGTCAGCCCCAGCATTTT
CASSPDRGRSQPQHF
>many|TRBJ2-5|TRBV3-1|TRBD2
TGTGCCAGCGAGGCTAGCGGGGAGACCCAGTACTTC
CASEASGETQYF
>.|TRBJ2-1|TRBV19|.
TGCGCCAGTAGTGCCCCGACAGTTACTGAGCAGTTCTTC
CASSAPTVTEQFF